A selection of T cell receptor beta chains follows, all from one sample in a study of T cells in Graves' hyperthyroidism and ophthalmopathy. From the multiplex PCR reads, TCRdb called clonotypes with MiXCR, one entry per CDR3 protein. The table includes approximately 400,000 distinct CDR3 sequences, roughly 15% detected once. The source material was blood. The source of these receptors is a woman in her twenties or thirties with Graves' ophthalmopathy. Each CDR3 is given with its conserved first and last residue. The D gene is left open where the match is weak.

D: NA
J: TRBJ2-5
V: TRBV28
CDR3: CASTLDRETQYF

D: NA
J: TRBJ2-2
V: TRBV20-1
CDR3: CSAPGWDTGELFF

D: NA
J: TRBJ2-1
V: TRBV5-1
CDR3: CASSPVIAGSDEQFF

D: TRBD1
J: TRBJ2-3
V: TRBV20-1
CDR3: CSATDRVGTDTQYF

D: TRBD2
J: TRBJ2-3
V: TRBV20-1
CDR3: CSARGLAGGSDTQYF

D: TRBD1
J: TRBJ2-3
V: TRBV5-5
CDR3: CASRSRTGFTDTQYF

D: NA
J: TRBJ1-6
V: TRBV28
CDR3: CASSLGRTLSPLHF

D: TRBD2
J: TRBJ2-5
V: TRBV6-2/TRBV6-3
CDR3: CASSSGLAGGKETQYF

D: NA
J: TRBJ2-7
V: TRBV6-1
CDR3: CASSLRPPGSHEQYF

D: TRBD1
J: TRBJ2-7
V: TRBV12-3/TRBV12-4
CDR3: CASSLAEQGINEQYF

D: NA
J: TRBJ2-5
V: TRBV3-1
CDR3: CASSSRAGLGETQYF

D: NA
J: TRBJ2-7
V: TRBV7-9
CDR3: CASSLAGGADQYF

D: NA
J: TRBJ2-5
V: TRBV7-8
CDR3: CASSLGAVQETQYF

D: NA
J: TRBJ2-7
V: TRBV4-1
CDR3: CASSQLRGVVYEQYF

D: NA
J: TRBJ1-1
V: TRBV30
CDR3: CAWSGGVNTEAFF

D: NA
J: TRBJ1-3
V: TRBV20-1
CDR3: CSAPRAGVPNTIYF

D: TRBD1
J: TRBJ1-2
V: TRBV5-4
CDR3: CASSLLGQGSGYTF

D: TRBD2
J: TRBJ2-5
V: TRBV12-3/TRBV12-4
CDR3: CASSLKGRVTQYF

D: NA
J: TRBJ1-4
V: TRBV30
CDR3: CAWSARDAGHEKLFF

D: TRBD2
J: TRBJ2-1
V: TRBV24-1
CDR3: CATSDGRLAGGYNEQFF

D: NA
J: TRBJ2-5
V: TRBV4-1
CDR3: CASSQDQGGQETQYF

D: NA
J: TRBJ2-7
V: TRBV5-1
CDR3: CASGPGGGISYEQYF

D: TRBD2
J: TRBJ2-3
V: TRBV12-3/TRBV12-4
CDR3: CASTPVKLAVTDTQYF

D: TRBD1
J: TRBJ2-2
V: TRBV4-1
CDR3: CASSQVQVAGGLGELFF

D: NA
J: TRBJ2-7
V: TRBV10-1
CDR3: CASSSGTQSTYEQYF

D: TRBD1
J: TRBJ1-1
V: TRBV7-3
CDR3: CASSLQGQGLSEAFF

D: NA
J: TRBJ2-7
V: TRBV11-1
CDR3: CASSSKGNSYEQYF

D: TRBD2
J: TRBJ2-2
V: TRBV20-1
CDR3: CSARRGGPSGELFF

D: NA
J: TRBJ2-5
V: TRBV30
CDR3: CAWSAPGGRRETQYF

D: NA
J: TRBJ2-1
V: TRBV5-6
CDR3: CASSSVSEQFF

D: TRBD2
J: TRBJ2-1
V: TRBV2
CDR3: CASSDFRLAGGALEQFF

D: TRBD1
J: TRBJ1-1
V: TRBV11-3
CDR3: CASSLGVDRGQGGDNTEAFF

D: TRBD1
J: TRBJ1-4
V: TRBV19
CDR3: CAIQSTGEGKLFF

D: TRBD2
J: TRBJ2-1
V: TRBV28
CDR3: CASSGTSAGSYNEQFF

D: NA
J: TRBJ2-5
V: TRBV4-1
CDR3: CASSQGHQETQYF

D: TRBD1
J: TRBJ1-6
V: TRBV6-2/TRBV6-3
CDR3: CASTPWTGSSYNSPLHF

D: TRBD2
J: TRBJ2-1
V: TRBV9
CDR3: CASSVGSGGQNEQFF